This TCR beta chain was sequenced for a study of blood T cell repertoires in COVID-19. About the research overall: Nucleic acid was either cDNA or gDNA, and it came from T cells, B-cell-depleted T cells, or PBMCs.

This CDR3 contains 16 residues. Germline-derived CDR1 and CDR2 are SGHAT and FQNNGV. The V and J ends lost 1 base and 3 bases, in that order; junction bases with no gene match: 5. This clone was counted between two and nine times. Researchers sorted participants into cohorts using their self-reported clinical history. Source study methods: The assay estimated nucleated cells by amplifying reference gene primers. Profiling relied on immunoSEQ multiplex PCR, and the TCRdb table lists in-frame clones only, not all of them. The V and J calls and clone size are taken from that table; D and trimming were inferred from the DNA. The sample records 150,000 to 200,000 clones, more than 65% being singletons.

The rearrangement joins TRBV11-2 to TRBJ2-2, with 7 positions matching TRBD1. The clonotype comes from a woman aged 45-65 years with acute COVID-19. The sequenced sample was PBMCs or T cells enriched from blood (not recorded which). This chain's CDR3 is CASSLVGTVDTGELFF. CDR3 DNA: TGTGCCAGCAGCTTAGTTGGGACAGTCGACACCGGGGAGCTGTTTTTT.